This TCR beta chain was identified in a study of T cells in Graves' hyperthyroidism and ophthalmopathy. It was RNA transcripts that yielded the amplified TCR beta CDR3 regions. The HTBI primer set served for first-round RT-PCR of the TCR CDR3. TCRdb ran MiXCR on the multiplex PCR reads and lists one entry per CDR3 protein. The data contain 360,000 or so distinct CDR3 sequences, approximately 16% of them singletons. V trimming: 4 bases; J trimming: 6 bases; junction bases outside the gene matches: 9. This CDR3 comprises 14 residues. Germline V gene data show CDR1 as DFQATT and CDR2 as SNEGSKA (reference sequence). This clonotype was detected many times. Antigen: not known. Whole-study findings and limits: Progression to ophthalmopathy was predicted a median of roughly seven months early. Most thyroid clonotypes expanded above 0.001 appeared in blood too.

Uncontrolled infection, other autoimmune disease, pregnancy or lactation excluded patients. Each diagnosis drew on symptoms, thyroxine, TRAb, thyroid ultrasound and orbital computed tomography findings. The receptor's source is a woman in her sixties with Graves' ophthalmopathy. Sequencing was carried out using blood. The genes are TRBV20-1 and TRBJ2-3; 8 bases agree with TRBD1. The CDR3: CSANQGTGRDTQYF. The CDR3, as DNA: TGCAGTGCTAACCAAGGGACAGGAAGGGATACGCAGTATTTT.